Described below is a single T cell receptor (beta chain) sequence and its context. The target antigen is unknown. This entry is derived from a study of cytomegalovirus exposure and HLA in healthy donors. Findings and caveats of the study: The listing of roughly 160 TCR beta chains classed them as cytomegalovirus-associated.

Some clones are missing from TCRdb's copy, which holds only in-frame ones; the method was immunoSEQ multiplex PCR. The sample holds 150,000 or so clones, around 89% seen once. The germline V gene has CDR1 MDHEN and CDR2 SYDVKM. Trimming shortened V by 6 bases and J by 5 bases, and 16 bases separated the two germline ends. The CDR3 is made up of 14 amino acids. This chain links TRBV28 with TRBJ2-5, with D tentatively TRBD1 (6 bases). This TCR derives from a woman aged 30 to 39 in good health and CMV-seropositive. The specimen sequenced was PBMCs. CDR3 DNA: TGTGCCAGCAGGGAACAGGGTAGGGGGGAGACCCAGTACTTC. This codes for CASREQGRGETQYF.